Listed here is a single T cell receptor (beta chain). The antigen is undetermined. The CDR3 spans 14 residues. Trimming stripped 2 bases from V and 11 bases from J, with 19 bases between. Per the germline V gene, CDR1 is SGHRS and CDR2 is YFSETQ. The data are from a study of shared clonotypes between healthy human individuals. Study summary: Participating donors consisted of a couple of women and a few men aged 18 to 49. Study-wide points: Owing to a small donor count, the genetic and exposure-history diversity represented was limited.

The table came from immunoSEQ multiplex PCR; TCRdb's copy has only in-frame clones and leaves some out. Among 2 million to 3 million clones listed, approximately 94% were seen once. There were only Caucasian adults among the donors, and all lived in Nashville, Tennessee. The origin of this receptor is a man younger than 30 in good health. Some clones in this sample may be carry-over from other donors' samples. The J gene is TRBJ1-1, the V gene TRBV5-1, with D possibly being TRBD1 (6 bases). Sequenced: naive CD4+ T cells from PBMCs. The subset denotes: CD45RA+ positively selected. Here the CDR3 reads CASSLTVSGVGAFF. For the CDR3, the DNA is TGCGCCAGCAGCTTAACTGTTTCAGGGGTCGGGGCTTTCTTT.